This T cell receptor beta chain was identified during a study of blood T cells in healthy people across ages. Next came a second PCR, run for roughly 6 to 11 cycles, which used a sample-barcoded 5' primer along with a J-beta primer mix. TCRdb analysed the 5' RACE reads with MiXCR anew, one entry per CDR3 protein. The data contain about 590,000 distinct CDR3 sequences, about 30% of them singletons. The V and J ends lost 10 bases and 6 bases respectively, with 16 bases between them. Germline V lookup: CDR1 ENHRY, CDR2 SYGVKD. The CDR3 covers 13 residues. Each individual donor underwent a draw of roughly 10 milliliters of peripheral blood. A note on this clonotype: This clone may be a read error of a much larger clone one base away.

The sequencing input was blood. The source of this sequence is a woman older than 75 in good health. The rearrangement joins TRBV10-3 to TRBJ1-3; D call uncertain. DNA for the CDR3: TGTGCCACCCACGTGGACCATGAAAACACCATATATTTT. It yields the protein CATHVDHENTIYF.